Sequencing of this T cell receptor beta chain was carried out in a study of cytomegalovirus exposure and HLA in healthy donors. 60 Vbeta and 13 Jbeta primers were used in PCR. Generated by immunoSEQ multiplex PCR, the TCRdb table keeps only in-frame clones and is missing some. The table has 120,000 to 150,000 clones, roughly 82% seen once; the top ten hold roughly 3.4%. Overall study findings and caveats: When a later analysis was performed, an Asian-associated ancestry cluster reportedly had fewer N-insertions than the roughly 670-donor mean. A later analysis found TCR association rates differed by HLA locus, highest for DRB1 and lowest for HLA-C. Certain indistinguishable V segments, among them TRBV6-2 and TRBV6-3, were excluded.

With respect to this clone: Its antigen is unknown.

Trimming at V came to 0 bases and at J to 6 bases, leaving 9 bases not matched to a gene. Germline values: CDR1 SGHRS, CDR2 YFSETQ. This CDR3 region has 16 residues. The chain uses TRBV5-1 and TRBJ2-3; 8 bases are shared with TRBD2. The origin of this receptor is a male donor in good health and CMV-seronegative. Material: PBMCs. CDR3 nucleotides: TGCGCCAGCAGCTTGGATTTACGGGGGGGCCTCGATACGCAGTATTTT. Its translation is CASSLDLRGGLDTQYF.